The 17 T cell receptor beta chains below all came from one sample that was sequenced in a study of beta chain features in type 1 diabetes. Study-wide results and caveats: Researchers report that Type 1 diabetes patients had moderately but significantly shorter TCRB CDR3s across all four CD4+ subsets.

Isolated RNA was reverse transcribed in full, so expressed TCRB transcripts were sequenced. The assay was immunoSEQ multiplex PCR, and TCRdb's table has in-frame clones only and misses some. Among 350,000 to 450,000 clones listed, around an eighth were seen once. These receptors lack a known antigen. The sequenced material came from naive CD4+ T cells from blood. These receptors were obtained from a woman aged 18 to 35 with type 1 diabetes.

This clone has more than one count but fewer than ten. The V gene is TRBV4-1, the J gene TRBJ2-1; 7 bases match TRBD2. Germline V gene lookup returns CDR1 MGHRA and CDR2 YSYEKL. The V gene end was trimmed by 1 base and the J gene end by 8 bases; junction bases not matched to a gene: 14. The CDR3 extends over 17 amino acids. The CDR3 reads CASSQVGRRLGLDEQFF. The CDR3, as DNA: TGCGCCAGCAGCCAAGTAGGCCGAAGGCTAGGACTAGATGAGCAGTTCTTC.

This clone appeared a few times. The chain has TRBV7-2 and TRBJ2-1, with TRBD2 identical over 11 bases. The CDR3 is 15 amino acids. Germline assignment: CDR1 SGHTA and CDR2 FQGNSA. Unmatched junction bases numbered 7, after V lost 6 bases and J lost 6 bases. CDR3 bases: TGTGCCAGCAGTCTTAGCGGGAGGGCCGGCAATGAGCAGTTCTTC. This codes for CASSLSGRAGNEQFF.

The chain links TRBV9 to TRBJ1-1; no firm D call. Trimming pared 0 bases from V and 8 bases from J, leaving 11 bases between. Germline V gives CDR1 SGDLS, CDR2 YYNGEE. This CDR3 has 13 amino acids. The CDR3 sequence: CASSVELWQEAFF. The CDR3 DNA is TGTGCCAGCAGCGTAGAGTTATGGCAGGAAGCTTTCTTT.

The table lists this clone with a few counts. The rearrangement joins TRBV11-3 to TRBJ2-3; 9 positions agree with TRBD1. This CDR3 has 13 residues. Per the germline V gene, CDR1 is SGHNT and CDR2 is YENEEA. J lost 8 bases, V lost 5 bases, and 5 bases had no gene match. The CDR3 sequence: CASSTGTGSTQYF. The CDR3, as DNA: TGTGCCAGCAGCACCGGGACAGGGAGTACGCAGTATTTT.

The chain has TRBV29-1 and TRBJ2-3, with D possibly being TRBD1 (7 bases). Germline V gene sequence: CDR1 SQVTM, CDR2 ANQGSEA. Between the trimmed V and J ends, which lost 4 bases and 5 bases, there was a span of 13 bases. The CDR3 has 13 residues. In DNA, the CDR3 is TGCAGCGTTGTTGGTCAGGGGGGAGATACGCAGTATTTT. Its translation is CSVVGQGGDTQYF.

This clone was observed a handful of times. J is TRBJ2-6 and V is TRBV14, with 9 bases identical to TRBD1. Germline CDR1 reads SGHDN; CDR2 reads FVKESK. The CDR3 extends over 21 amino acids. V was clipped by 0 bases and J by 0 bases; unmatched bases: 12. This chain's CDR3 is CASSQDPAGTGLLSGANVLTF. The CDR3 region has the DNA TGTGCCAGCAGCCAAGATCCCGCCGGGACAGGGTTACTCTCTGGGGCCAACGTCCTGACTTTC.

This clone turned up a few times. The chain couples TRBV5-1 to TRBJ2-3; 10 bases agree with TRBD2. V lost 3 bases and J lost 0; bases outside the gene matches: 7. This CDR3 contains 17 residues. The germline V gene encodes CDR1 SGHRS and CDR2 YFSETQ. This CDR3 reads CASSWTSGTTSTDTQYF. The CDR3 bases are TGCGCCAGCAGCTGGACTAGCGGAACAACTAGCACAGATACGCAGTATTTT.

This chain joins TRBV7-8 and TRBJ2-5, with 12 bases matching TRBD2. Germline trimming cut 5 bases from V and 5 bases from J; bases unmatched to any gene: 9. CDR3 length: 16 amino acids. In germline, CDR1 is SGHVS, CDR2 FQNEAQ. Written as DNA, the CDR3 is TGTGCCAGCAGCCGACTAGCGGGAGTAAGAGGGGAGACCCAGTACTTC. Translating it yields CASSRLAGVRGETQYF.

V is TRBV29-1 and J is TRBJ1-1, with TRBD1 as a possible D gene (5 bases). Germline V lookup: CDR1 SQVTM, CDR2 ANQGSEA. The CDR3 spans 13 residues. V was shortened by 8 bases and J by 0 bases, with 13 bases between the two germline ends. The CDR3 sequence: CSTRSGLNTEAFF. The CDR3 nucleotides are TGCAGCACGAGATCAGGGTTGAACACTGAAGCTTTCTTT.

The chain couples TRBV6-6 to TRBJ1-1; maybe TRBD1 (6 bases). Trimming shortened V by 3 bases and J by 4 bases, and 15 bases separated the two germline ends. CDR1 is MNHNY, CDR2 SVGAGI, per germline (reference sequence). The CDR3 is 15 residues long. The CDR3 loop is CASSYARGGSTEAFF. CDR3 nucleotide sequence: TGTGCCAGCAGTTATGCCAGGGGTGGGAGCACTGAAGCTTTCTTT.

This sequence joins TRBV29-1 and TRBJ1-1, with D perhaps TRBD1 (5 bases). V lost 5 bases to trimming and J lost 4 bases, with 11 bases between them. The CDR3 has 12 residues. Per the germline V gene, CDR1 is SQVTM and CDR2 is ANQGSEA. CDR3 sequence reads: CSVRGVGTEAFF. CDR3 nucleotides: TGCAGCGTTCGGGGGGTCGGCACTGAAGCTTTCTTT. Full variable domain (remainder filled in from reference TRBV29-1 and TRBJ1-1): SAVISQKPSRDICQRGTSLTIQCQVDSQVTMMFWYRQQPGQSLTLIATANQGSEATYESGFVIDKFPISRPNLTFSTLTVSNMSPEDSSIYLCSVRGVGTEAFFGQGTRLTVV.

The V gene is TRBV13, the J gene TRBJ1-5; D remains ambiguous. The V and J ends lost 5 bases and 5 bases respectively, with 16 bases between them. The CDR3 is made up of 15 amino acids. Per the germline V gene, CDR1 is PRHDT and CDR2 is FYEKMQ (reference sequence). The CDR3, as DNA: TGTGCCAGCAGCCGACGGCGGCTGGTAGATCAGCCCCAGCATTTT. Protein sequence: CASSRRRLVDQPQHF. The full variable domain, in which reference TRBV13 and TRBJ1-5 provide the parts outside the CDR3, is AAGVIQSPRHLIKEKRETATLKCYPIPRHDTVYWYQQGPGQDPQFLISFYEKMQSDKGSIPDRFSAQQFSDYHSELNMSSLELGDSALYFCASSRRRLVDQPQHFGDGTRLSIL.

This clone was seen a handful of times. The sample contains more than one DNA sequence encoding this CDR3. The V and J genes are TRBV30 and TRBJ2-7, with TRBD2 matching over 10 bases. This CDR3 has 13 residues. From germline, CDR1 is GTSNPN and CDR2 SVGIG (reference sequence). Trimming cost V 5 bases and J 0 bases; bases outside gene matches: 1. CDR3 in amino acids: CAWSSGSSYEQYF. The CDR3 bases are TGTGCCTGGTCTAGCGGGAGCTCCTACGAGCAGTACTTC.

The CDR3 protein is CSVEVWGSSYEQYF. The CDR3 bases are TGCAGCGTTGAAGTCTGGGGCAGCTCCTACGAGCAGTACTTC. The gene calls are TRBV29-1 and TRBJ2-5; the D gene is possibly TRBD1 (5 bases). The DNA end is a closer match to TRBJ2-7, so the J assignment may be wrong. From germline, CDR1 is SQVTM and CDR2 ANQGSEA. The CDR3 runs to 14 residues.

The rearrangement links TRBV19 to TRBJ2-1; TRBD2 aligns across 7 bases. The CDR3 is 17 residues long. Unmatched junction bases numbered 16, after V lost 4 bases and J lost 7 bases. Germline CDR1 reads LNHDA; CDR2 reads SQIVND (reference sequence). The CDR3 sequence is CASSRGTGGRLGNEQFF. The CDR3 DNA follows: TGTGCCAGTAGTAGAGGTACGGGCGGGAGATTGGGTAATGAGCAGTTCTTC. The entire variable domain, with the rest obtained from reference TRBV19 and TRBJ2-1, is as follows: DGGITQSPKYLFRKEGQNVTLSCEQNLNHDAMYWYRQDPGQGLRLIYYSQIVNDFQKGDIAEGYSVSREKKESFPLTVTSAQKNPTAFYLCASSRGTGGRLGNEQFFGPGTRLTVL.

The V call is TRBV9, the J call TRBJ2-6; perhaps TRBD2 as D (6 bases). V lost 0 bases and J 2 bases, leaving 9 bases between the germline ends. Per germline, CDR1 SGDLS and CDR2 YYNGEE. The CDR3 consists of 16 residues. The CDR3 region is CASSVAWGAGANVLTF. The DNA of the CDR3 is TGTGCCAGCAGCGTAGCTTGGGGGGCTGGGGCCAACGTCCTGACTTTC.

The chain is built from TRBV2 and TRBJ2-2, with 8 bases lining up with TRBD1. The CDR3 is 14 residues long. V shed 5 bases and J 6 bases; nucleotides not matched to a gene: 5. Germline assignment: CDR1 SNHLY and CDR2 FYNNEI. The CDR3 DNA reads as TGTGCCAGCAGTCCCGACAGGGGTGCCGGGGAGCTGTTTTTT. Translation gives CASSPDRGAGELFF.